This T cell receptor beta chain came from a study of cytomegalovirus exposure and HLA in healthy donors. Study-wide results and limits: Accurate prediction of HLA-A and HLA-B alleles (for most subjects) was reportedly achieved from TCR beta sequences. TCR beta sequences numbering fewer than 20,000 were associated with HLA alleles at 0.05 false discovery rate in a later analysis.

The study ran its PCR with 60 Vbeta and 13 Jbeta primers. TCRdb's copy holds only in-frame clones and misses some; the assay was immunoSEQ multiplex PCR. The sample contains 130,000 or so clones, around 8.5% of which appear only once. Germline V gives CDR1 SGHNT, CDR2 YENEEA. Trimming pared 3 bases from V and 1 base from J, leaving 2 bases between. This CDR3 region has 12 residues. This clone was found a few times. What it recognizes is unknown. Sequencing was performed on PBMCs. The rearrangement uses TRBV11-3 and TRBJ2-3; no firm D call. The TCR comes from a man aged 35 to 55 in good health and CMV-seronegative. The CDR3 loop is CASSFGTDTQYF. The CDR3 DNA sequence: TGTGCCAGCAGCTTCGGCACAGATACGCAGTATTTT.